The rows below give T cell receptor beta chains drawn from one sample of a study of beta chain features in type 1 diabetes. Profiling relied on immunoSEQ multiplex PCR, and the TCRdb table lists in-frame clones only, not all of them. This table has about 410,000 clones, roughly 13% appearing once. The sequenced sample consisted of naive CD4+ T cells from blood. Receptor source: a man aged 25 to 40 in good health. CDR3s leave out the opening cysteine and the closing phenylalanine or tryptophan. The order of the fields is V gene, CDR3 length, J gene, CDR3 protein.

>TRBV7-2|10|TRBJ2-1
ASQLVFDEQF
>TRBV29-1|9|TRBJ1-2
SVVGAHGYT
>TRBV5-1|11|TRBJ1-1
ASSSQGWTEAF
>TRBV2|13|TRBJ2-2
ASRLQGAITGELF
>TRBV5-1|9|TRBJ2-5
ASSFGETQY
>TRBV25-1|12|TRBJ2-3
ASSGPLGTDTQY
>TRBV5-1|13|TRBJ2-7
ASSLSPGGNYEQY
>TRBV29-1|13|TRBJ2-3
SVSKSGSRIDTQY
>TRBV5-4|12|TRBJ1-1
ASSLRQMNTEAF
>TRBV7-2|14|TRBJ2-1
ASSFSSGSSYNEQF
>TRBV10-3|12|TRBJ2-3
AISGRESTDTQY
>TRBV30|11|TRBJ1-5
AWSGAGDEPQH
>TRBV9|10|TRBJ2-5
ASSANQETQY
>TRBV25-1|12|TRBJ1-4
ASRPTGLFEKLF
>TRBV9|9|TRBJ2-1
ASSVGTQQF
>TRBV7-2|14|TRBJ2-3
ASSLVGLAITDTQY
>TRBV4-3|14|TRBJ2-3
ASSQVLATASDTQY
>TRBV7-2|10|TRBJ2-5
ASSIRQGPQY
>TRBV6-5|13|TRBJ1-1
ASSYSTRRNTEAF
>TRBV4-1|14|TRBJ2-5
ASRPPGRSAKQTQY
>TRBV4-3|13|TRBJ1-1
ASSQDLTGGTEAF
>TRBV9|12|TRBJ2-7
ASSTGPSSYEQY
>TRBV5-1|9|TRBJ2-5
ASVTGGTQY
>TRBV9|12|TRBJ2-3
ASSVSPSGDTQY
>TRBV5-1|9|TRBJ2-3
ASSWTDTQY
>TRBV6-5|12|TRBJ2-1
ASSYPGLAGDQF
>TRBV4-3|15|TRBJ2-4
ASSQQTVGVAKNIQY
>TRBV7-2|11|TRBJ1-2
ASSRSGPRGYT
>TRBV4-1|10|TRBJ2-3
ASSVHEGTQY
>TRBV11-2|13|TRBJ2-1
ASSQGLAGYNEQF
>TRBV11-2|15|TRBJ2-1
ASSLVRLVGSYNEQF
>TRBV4-3|11|TRBJ2-5
ASSRREQETQY
>TRBV29-1|11|TRBJ1-1
SVGDRANTEAF
>TRBV2|11|TRBJ1-3
ASFRGSGNTIY
>TRBV7-7|16|TRBJ2-2
ASSLAPGRGSNTGELF
>TRBV9|12|TRBJ2-2
ASSVGVGTGELF
>TRBV14|15|TRBJ2-3
ASSQDRASGPGDTQY
>TRBV9|12|TRBJ2-1
ASSATSSYNEQF
>TRBV11-3|14|TRBJ2-1
ATATGALSSYNEQF
>TRBV4-3|14|TRBJ1-3
ASSQSLGYSGNTIY
>TRBV30|11|TRBJ1-2
AWSQRGNDGYT